In its sample, the clone carrying this TCR beta chain was seen once. What it binds is unknown. Genomic DNA (from each subset) was split evenly across several immunoSEQ plates. Some clones are missing from TCRdb's copy, which holds only in-frame ones; the method was immunoSEQ multiplex PCR. In the table there are about 690,000 clones, 90% of which are singletons. This sample is drawn from a study of shared clonotypes between healthy human individuals. Study background: Those who served as donors were a couple of women and a few men between the ages of 18 and 49. Study-level points and caveats: Sequencing depth was predicted to influence how clonotypes are shared among donors.

The germline gives CDR1 SGHRS, CDR2 YFSETQ. Trimming stripped 0 bases from V and 6 bases from J, with 15 bases between. The CDR3 extends over 15 amino acids. The sequence was obtained from a man aged 18 to 30 in good health. Some clones in this sample may be carry-over from other donors' samples. The source material was memory CD8+ T cells from PBMCs. Specified subset: CD45RO+ cells pooled with CCR7-negative TemRA cells. The chain recombines TRBV5-1 with TRBJ1-1; D call uncertain. The CDR3 spells CASSLVPGGIPEAFF. CDR3 DNA sequence: TGCGCCAGCAGCTTGGTACCAGGTGGGATCCCTGAAGCTTTCTTT.